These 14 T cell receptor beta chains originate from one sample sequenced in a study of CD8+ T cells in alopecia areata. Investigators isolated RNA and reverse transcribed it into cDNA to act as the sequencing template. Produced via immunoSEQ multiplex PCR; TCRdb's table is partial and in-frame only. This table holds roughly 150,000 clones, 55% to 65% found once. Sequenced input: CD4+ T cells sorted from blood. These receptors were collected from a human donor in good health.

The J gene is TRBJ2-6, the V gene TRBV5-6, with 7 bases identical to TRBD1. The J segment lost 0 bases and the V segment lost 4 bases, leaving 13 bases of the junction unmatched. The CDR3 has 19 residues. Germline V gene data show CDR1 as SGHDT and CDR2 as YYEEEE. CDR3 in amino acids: CASSPLDRDPLSGANVLTF. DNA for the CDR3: TGTGCCAGCAGCCCGCTTGACAGGGACCCTCTCTCTGGGGCCAACGTCCTGACTTTC.

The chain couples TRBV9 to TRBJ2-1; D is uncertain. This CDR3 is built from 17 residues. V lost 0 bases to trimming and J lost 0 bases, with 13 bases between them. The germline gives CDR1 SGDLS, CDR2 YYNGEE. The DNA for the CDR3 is TGTGCCAGCAGCGTAGGGGCGGAGAGGAGCTCCTACAATGAGCAGTTCTTC. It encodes CASSVGAERSSYNEQFF.

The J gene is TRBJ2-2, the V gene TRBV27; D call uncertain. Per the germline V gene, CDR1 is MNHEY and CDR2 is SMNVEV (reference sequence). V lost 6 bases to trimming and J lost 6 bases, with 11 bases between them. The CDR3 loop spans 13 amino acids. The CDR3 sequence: CASSPVLPGELFF. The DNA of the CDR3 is TGTGCCAGCAGCCCCGTACTTCCCGGGGAGCTGTTTTTT.

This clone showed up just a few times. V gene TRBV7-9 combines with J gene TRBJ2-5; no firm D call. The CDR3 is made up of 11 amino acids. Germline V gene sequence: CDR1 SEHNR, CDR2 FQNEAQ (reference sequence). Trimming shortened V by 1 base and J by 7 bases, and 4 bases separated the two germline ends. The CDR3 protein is CASSLEGTQYF. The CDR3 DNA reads TGTGCCAGCAGCTTAGAAGGGACCCAGTACTTC.

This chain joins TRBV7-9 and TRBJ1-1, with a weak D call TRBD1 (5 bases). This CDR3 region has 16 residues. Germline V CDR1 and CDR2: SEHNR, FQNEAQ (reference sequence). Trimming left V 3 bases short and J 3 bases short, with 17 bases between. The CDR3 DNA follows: TGTGCCAGCAGCTTCATCAGGGAAAGGTGGGACACTGAAGCTTTCTTT. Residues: CASSFIRERWDTEAFF. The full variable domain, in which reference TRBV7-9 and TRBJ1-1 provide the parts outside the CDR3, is DTGVSQNPRHKITKRGQNVTFRCDPISEHNRLYWYRQTLGQGPEFLTYFQNEAQLEKSRLLSDRFSAERPKGSFSTLEIQRTEQGDSAMYLCASSFIRERWDTEAFFGQGTRLTVV.

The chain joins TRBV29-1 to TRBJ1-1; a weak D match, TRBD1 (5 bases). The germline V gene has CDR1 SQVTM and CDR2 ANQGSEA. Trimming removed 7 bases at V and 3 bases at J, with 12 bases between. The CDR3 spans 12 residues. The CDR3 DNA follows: TGCAGCGAAAGGGACTGCCACACTGAAGCTTTCTTT. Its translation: CSERDCHTEAFF.

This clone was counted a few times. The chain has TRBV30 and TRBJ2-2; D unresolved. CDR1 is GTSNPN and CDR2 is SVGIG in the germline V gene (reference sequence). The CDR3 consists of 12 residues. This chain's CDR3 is CGGQVDTGELFF. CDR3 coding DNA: TGTGGGGGTCAGGTGGACACCGGGGAGCTGTTTTTT.

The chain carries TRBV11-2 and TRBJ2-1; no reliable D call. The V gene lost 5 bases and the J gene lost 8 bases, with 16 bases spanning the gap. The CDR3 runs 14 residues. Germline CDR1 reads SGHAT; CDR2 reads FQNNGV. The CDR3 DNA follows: TGTGCCAGCAGCCCTGTTTCATCCCAATATGAGCAGTTCTTC. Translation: CASSPVSSQYEQFF.

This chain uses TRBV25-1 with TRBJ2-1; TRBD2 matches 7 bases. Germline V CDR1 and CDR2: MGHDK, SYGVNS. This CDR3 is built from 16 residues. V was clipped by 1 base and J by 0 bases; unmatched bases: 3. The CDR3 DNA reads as TGTGCCAGCAGTGAATCAGGGAGGGGCTCCTACAATGAGCAGTTCTTC. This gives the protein CASSESGRGSYNEQFF.

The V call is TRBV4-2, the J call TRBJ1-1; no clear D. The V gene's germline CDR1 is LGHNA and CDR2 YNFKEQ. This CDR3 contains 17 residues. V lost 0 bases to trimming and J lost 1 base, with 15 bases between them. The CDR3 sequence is CASSQDGYNSENTEAFF. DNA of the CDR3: TGTGCCAGCAGCCAAGATGGCTATAACAGTGAGAACACTGAAGCTTTCTTT.

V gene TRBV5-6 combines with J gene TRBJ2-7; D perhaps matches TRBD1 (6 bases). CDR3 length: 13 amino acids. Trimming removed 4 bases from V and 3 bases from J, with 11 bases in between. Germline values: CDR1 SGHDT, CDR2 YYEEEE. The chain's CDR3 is CASSPGQLYEQYF. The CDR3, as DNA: TGTGCCAGCAGCCCCGGACAGCTCTACGAGCAGTACTTC. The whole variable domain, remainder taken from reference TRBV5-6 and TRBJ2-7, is DAGVTQSPTHLIKTRGQQVTLRCSPKSGHDTVSWYQQALGQGPQFIFQYYEEEERQRGNFPDRFSGHQFPNYSSELNVNALLLGDSALYLCASSPGQLYEQYFGPGTRLTVT.

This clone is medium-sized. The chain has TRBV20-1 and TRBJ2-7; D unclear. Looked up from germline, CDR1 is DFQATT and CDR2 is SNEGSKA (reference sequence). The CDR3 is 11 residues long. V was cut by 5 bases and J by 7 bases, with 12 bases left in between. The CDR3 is CSAPYSWEQYF. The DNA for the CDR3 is TGCAGTGCTCCGTACAGCTGGGAGCAGTACTTC.

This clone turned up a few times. CDR3 bases: TGTGCCAGCAGCCCAAAGGGACGGGCCCCAAGCCAGTTCTTC. Its translation is CASSPKGRAPSQFF. The V and J genes are TRBV27 and TRBJ2-1, with D perhaps being TRBD1 or TRBD2 (5 bases each). Deletions cut 6 bases from V and 13 bases from J, with 22 bases between. Germline values: CDR1 MNHEY, CDR2 SMNVEV (reference sequence). This CDR3 has 14 amino acids.

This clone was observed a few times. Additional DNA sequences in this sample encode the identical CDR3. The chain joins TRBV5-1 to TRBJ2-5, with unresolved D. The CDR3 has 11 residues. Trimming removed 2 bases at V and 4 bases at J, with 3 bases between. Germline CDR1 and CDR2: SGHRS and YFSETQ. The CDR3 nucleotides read TGCGCCAGCAGCTTCGCAGAGACCCAGTACTTC. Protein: CASSFAETQYF.